This TCR beta chain comes out of a study of cytomegalovirus exposure and HLA in healthy donors. Study-wide findings and caveats: An analysis was carried out at a later point. It showed that HLA-associated TCR beta chains were more clonally expanded than equally common non-associated chains. The study carried out a later analysis of TCR beta sequences. It associated approximately 17,000 of them with specific HLA alleles at a false discovery rate of 0.05.

Comments on this clone: Its antigen remains unknown.

Germline lookup yields CDR1 MGHRA and CDR2 YSYEKL. Trimming left V 5 bases short and J 1 base short, with 17 bases between. This CDR3 contains 17 residues. The study ran its PCR with 60 Vbeta and 13 Jbeta primers. In the original analysis: Counted up in a later analysis, unique TCR beta chains came to 65 million to 80 million, with around 9.9 million shared. Libraries were prepared by immunoSEQ multiplex PCR; TCRdb keeps only in-frame clonotypes and omits some of them. That table furnishes V, J and clone size, whereas the DNA furnished D and trimming. The data contain about 160,000 clones, about 65% of them seen just once; the ten biggest clones take up 7.1%.

This clonotype originated in a man between 40 and 49 years old in good health and CMV-seropositive. This sequence joins TRBV4-1 and TRBJ1-4; D possibly corresponds to TRBD1 (5 bases). The sequenced sample consisted of PBMCs. CDR3 amino acids: CASSWTNLMQTNEKLFF. DNA for the CDR3: TGCGCCAGCAGCTGGACAAATCTTATGCAAACTAATGAAAAACTGTTTTTT.